The text below deals with one T cell receptor (beta chain). The antigen is undetermined. The CDR3 totals 16 residues. With 2 bases clipped from V and 0 bases from J, the junction kept 7 bases outside the gene matches. Per the germline V gene, CDR1 is DFQATT and CDR2 is SNEGSKA (reference sequence). Unique molecular identifiers were built into the TCRbeta library. One entry per CDR3 protein, called by TCRdb with MiXCR from the PCR reads. The repertoire holds around 300,000 distinct CDR3 sequences, with around 25% as singletons. The data derive from a study of T-cell reconstitution after alpha-beta-depleted transplantation in children. General observations from the study: Some patients' high day-60 TCRbeta diversity was traced to surviving recipient T cells and thymic progenitors. Reportedly, roughly two months post-transplant, alpha-beta T cells arose from several hundred expanded graft clones. The authors attributed T-cell counts and diversity one year after transplant mostly to newly produced T cells.

The chain joins TRBV20-1 to TRBJ1-5, with 7 bases that match TRBD1. The sequence derives from a male patient younger than 18 who had a stem cell transplant for acute lymphoblastic leukemia, so the T cells may come from the graft donor. Sequencing used PBMCs, mostly from graft donor cells, obtained 180 days after TCRalphabeta/CD19-depleted stem cell transplant. The CDR3 protein is CSARSGTAYSNQPQHF. The CDR3 DNA sequence: TGCAGTGCTAGAAGCGGGACAGCTTATAGCAATCAGCCCCAGCATTTT.